A selection of T cell receptor beta chains follows, all from one sample in a study of OX40 agonist ivuxolimab in advanced cancers. Repertoires were generated with immunoSEQ multiplex PCR, while TCRdb's copy carries only in-frame clones and drops some. The sample includes about 75,000 clones, about 86% seen only once; the top ten take nearly 8%. This specimen was CD4+ or CD8+ T cells sorted from blood, taken in a trial of the OX40 agonist ivuxolimab. The receptors come from an adult with an advanced solid tumor such as melanoma, head and neck, liver or kidney cancer. CDR3s include the opening cysteine and the closing phenylalanine or tryptophan. A D gene is named only where the DNA matches it firmly. Size values are once, few and many counts, or a class for expanded clones, and some rows have none.

J gene: TRBJ2-3; clone size: -; V gene: TRBV2; D gene: -; CDR3 DNA: TGTGCCAGCAGAGACATTCCATATACGCAGTATTTT; CDR3 protein: CASRDIPYTQYF
J gene: TRBJ1-2; clone size: -; V gene: TRBV6-6; D gene: -; CDR3 DNA: TGTGCCAGCAGGGGGGACGGTCAAGCTAACTATGGCTACACCTTC; CDR3 protein: CASRGDGQANYGYTF
J gene: TRBJ2-7; clone size: -; V gene: TRBV7-9; D gene: TRBD2; CDR3 DNA: TGTGCCAGCAGCTATTCCGGGACTAGCGGGCTCCGCGAGCAGTACTTC; CDR3 protein: CASSYSGTSGLREQYF
J gene: TRBJ1-4; clone size: once; V gene: TRBV6-1; D gene: TRBD1; CDR3 DNA: TGTGCCAGCAGTGAAGCGGGGACAGGGCGTGAAAAACTGTTTTTT; CDR3 protein: CASSEAGTGREKLFF
J gene: TRBJ1-1; clone size: few; V gene: TRBV30; D gene: TRBD1; CDR3 DNA: TGTGCCTGGAGTCCCCCGGGACAGGGGAACACTGAAGCTTTCTTT; CDR3 protein: CAWSPPGQGNTEAFF
J gene: TRBJ1-2; clone size: -; V gene: TRBV6-6; D gene: TRBD1; CDR3 DNA: TGTGCCAGCAGGCGGACAGGGGGCGCCTATGGCTACACCTTC; CDR3 protein: CASRRTGGAYGYTF
J gene: TRBJ1-6; clone size: -; V gene: TRBV5-1; D gene: -; CDR3 DNA: TGCGCCAGCAGCCTGATGACGAATTCACCCCTCCACTTT; CDR3 protein: CASSLMTNSPLHF
J gene: TRBJ2-1; clone size: -; V gene: TRBV30; D gene: -; CDR3 DNA: TGTGCCTGGTTCTCCTACAATGAGCAGTTCTTC; CDR3 protein: CAWFSYNEQFF
J gene: TRBJ2-7; clone size: -; V gene: TRBV5-1; D gene: TRBD1; CDR3 DNA: TGCGCCAGCAGCCGTGACAGGGGGATCTACGAGCAGTACTTC; CDR3 protein: CASSRDRGIYEQYF
J gene: TRBJ2-3; clone size: -; V gene: TRBV9; D gene: TRBD1; CDR3 DNA: TGTGCCAGCAGCGACAGGGGCACTAGCACAGATACGCAGTATTTT; CDR3 protein: CASSDRGTSTDTQYF
J gene: TRBJ1-1; clone size: -; V gene: TRBV7-2; D gene: TRBD1; CDR3 DNA: TGTGCCAGCAGCTTCACAGGGGGCACTGAAGCTTTCTTT; CDR3 protein: CASSFTGGTEAFF
J gene: TRBJ2-1; clone size: -; V gene: TRBV9; D gene: TRBD2; CDR3 DNA: TGTGCCAGCAGCGGCGGGACTACCGTCTACAATGAGCAGTTCTTC; CDR3 protein: CASSGGTTVYNEQFF
J gene: TRBJ2-7; clone size: -; V gene: TRBV7-6; D gene: TRBD1; CDR3 DNA: TGTGCCAGCAGCTCAATGGGTGGGACAGGGGGCTACGAGCAGTACTTC; CDR3 protein: CASSSMGGTGGYEQYF
J gene: TRBJ2-3; clone size: -; V gene: TRBV6-1; D gene: -; CDR3 DNA: TGTGCCAGCAGGACTTCGCTGGATACGCAGTATTTT; CDR3 protein: CASRTSLDTQYF
J gene: TRBJ2-5; clone size: -; V gene: TRBV27; D gene: -; CDR3 DNA: TGTGCCAGCAGGCTGGGGTCGAGGGAGACCCAGTACTTC; CDR3 protein: CASRLGSRETQYF
J gene: TRBJ2-2; clone size: -; V gene: TRBV5-4; D gene: TRBD2; CDR3 DNA: TGTGCCAGCAGCTTGCCCAACGGCCTAGCGGGGGGACGGAGGACCGGGGAGCTGTTTTTT; CDR3 protein: CASSLPNGLAGGRRTGELFF
J gene: TRBJ1-2; clone size: -; V gene: TRBV10-1; D gene: -; CDR3 DNA: TGCGCCAGCAGTGAGGGACAGAGCTATGGCTACACCTTC; CDR3 protein: CASSEGQSYGYTF
J gene: TRBJ2-6; clone size: -; V gene: TRBV14; D gene: TRBD2; CDR3 DNA: TGTGCCAGCAGAGGGCGGGGGATCTCTGGGGCCAACGTCCTGACTTTC; CDR3 protein: CASRGRGISGANVLTF
J gene: TRBJ2-1; clone size: -; V gene: TRBV19; D gene: -; CDR3 DNA: TGTGCCAGTAGTATATGGGGTGGTGAGCAGTTCTTC; CDR3 protein: CASSIWGGEQFF